One sample yielded the 11 T cell receptor beta chains listed below, sequenced in a study of blood T cell repertoires in COVID-19. Generated by immunoSEQ multiplex PCR, the TCRdb table keeps only in-frame clones and is missing some. The sample has roughly 48,000 clones; 85% to 95% are singletons. Sequencing used peripheral blood. The receptors shown here come from a man in his fifties or sixties with COVID-19, enrolled during active disease.

The rearrangement joins TRBV4-2 to TRBJ2-5; a weak D match, TRBD2 (6 bases). Germline loops: CDR1 LGHNA, CDR2 YNFKEQ. CDR3 length equals 15 residues. Trimming took 2 bases from V and 0 from J, leaving 10 bases between them. CDR3 loop: CASSQSSANQETQYF. The CDR3 DNA follows: TGTGCCAGCAGCCAATCTAGCGCAAACCAAGAGACCCAGTACTTC.

This chain connects TRBV19 to TRBJ1-1; D ambiguous. This CDR3 is built from 14 residues. CDR1 is LNHDA and CDR2 is SQIVND in the germline V gene (reference sequence). Trimming pared 8 bases from V and 0 bases from J, leaving 13 bases between. The DNA for the CDR3 is TGTGCCAGTTCCATCGGAGAGGTGAACACTGAAGCTTTCTTT. Translation: CASSIGEVNTEAFF.

The V and J genes are TRBV6-1 and TRBJ1-4; 7 nucleotides line up with TRBD1. V dropped 1 base and J dropped 7; count of bases not matched to a gene: 6. The germline gives CDR1 MNHNS, CDR2 SASEGT. The CDR3 consists of 15 residues. The CDR3 coding sequence is TGTGCCAGCAGTGAAGGACAGGGTTTAAGTGAAAAACTGTTTTTT. It yields the protein CASSEGQGLSEKLFF.

This clone has only one observation. In nucleotides, the CDR3 is TGTGCCAGCAGCTTCCCTCCTGCTAGTGAGCAGTTCTTC. As protein: CASSFPPASEQFF. This sequence joins TRBV7-2 and TRBJ2-1, with D unresolved. The germline V gene has CDR1 SGHTA and CDR2 FQGNSA. The V end lost 3 bases, the J end lost 9 bases, and 12 bases lay between the germline ends. CDR3 length equals 13 residues.

This chain joins TRBV19 and TRBJ1-5; TRBD1 matches at 9 bases. With V trimmed by 6 bases and J by 7 bases, 4 bases remained unmatched. The CDR3 has 13 residues. Germline V gene data show CDR1 as LNHDA and CDR2 as SQIVND (reference sequence). The CDR3 region has the DNA TGTGCCAGTAGGGACAGGGGCGAGCAGCCCCAGCATTTT. Translation: CASRDRGEQPQHF. The variable domain in full, completed from reference TRBV19 and TRBJ1-5, reads DGGITQSPKYLFRKEGQNVTLSCEQNLNHDAMYWYRQDPGQGLRLIYYSQIVNDFQKGDIAEGYSVSREKKESFPLTVTSAQKNPTAFYLCASRDRGEQPQHFGDGTRLSIL.

This chain joins TRBV10-3 and TRBJ2-2, with a tentative D call TRBD2 (6 bases). V was clipped by 6 bases and J by 5 bases, with 7 bases between them. This CDR3 has 12 residues. CDR1 is ENHRY, CDR2 SYGVKD, per germline. CDR3 nucleotide sequence: TGTGCCATCAGGGGGGGAACCGGGGAGCTGTTTTTT. Protein: CAIRGGTGELFF.

The table lists this clone with a count of one. CDR3 in amino acids: CASSERGQGKGNYGYTF. DNA of the CDR3: TGTGCCAGCAGTGAAAGAGGCCAGGGGAAGGGAAACTATGGCTACACCTTC. The chain employs TRBV2 and TRBJ1-2, with D possibly matching TRBD1 (6 bases). Germline-derived CDR1 and CDR2 are SNHLY and FYNNEI. The CDR3 runs to 17 residues. Trimming shortened V by 2 bases and J by 2 bases, and 18 bases separated the two germline ends. Drawing the rest from reference TRBV2 and TRBJ1-2, the complete variable domain is EPEVTQTPSHQVTQMGQEVILRCVPISNHLYFYWYRQILGQKVEFLVSFYNNEISEKSEIFDDQFSVERPDGSNFTLKIRSTKLEDSAMYFCASSERGQGKGNYGYTFGSGTRLTVV.

The gene calls are TRBV1 and TRBJ2-1; the table's D call, TRBD2, has no DNA check behind it. TRBV1 is classified as a pseudogene. CDR3 length equals 15 residues. As DNA, the CDR3 is TGCACCAGCTCACCATCTAGCGGACCCTACAATGAGCAGTTCTTC. Its protein product is CTSSPSSGPYNEQFF.

With regard to this clone: The junction shows a germline mismatch at one end, possibly a read error. V and J are TRBV14 and TRBJ1-1; no reliable D call. The CDR3 loop spans 17 amino acids. Germline V gives CDR1 SGHDN, CDR2 FVKESK. The CDR3 DNA reads as TGTGCCAGCAGTCAAGTAGAGGGAGAGCGCCTGAACACTGAAGCTTTCTTT. Translation gives CASSQVEGERLNTEAFF.

This chain joins TRBV3-1 (or the pseudogene TRBV3-2) and TRBJ1-1; the match to TRBD1 covers 10 bases. In germline, CDR1 is LGHDT, CDR2 YNNKEL (reference sequence). J was trimmed by 0 bases and V by 7 bases; bases with no gene match: 5. This CDR3 is 15 amino acids long. CDR3 loop: CASNRQGALNTEAFF. CDR3 sequence (DNA): TGTGCCAGCAACCGACAGGGGGCGCTGAACACTGAAGCTTTCTTT.

CDR3 sequence: CASSSEPGQYTIYF. The CDR3 DNA reads TGTGCCAGCAGCTCCGAACCGGGACAGTACACCATATATTTT. The genes are TRBV7-9 and TRBJ1-3; 7 bases agree with TRBD1. Germline V gene data show CDR1 as SEHNR and CDR2 as FQNEAQ (reference sequence). The CDR3 sequence is 14 residues long. Trimming at V came to 4 bases and at J to 8 bases, leaving 8 bases not matched to a gene.